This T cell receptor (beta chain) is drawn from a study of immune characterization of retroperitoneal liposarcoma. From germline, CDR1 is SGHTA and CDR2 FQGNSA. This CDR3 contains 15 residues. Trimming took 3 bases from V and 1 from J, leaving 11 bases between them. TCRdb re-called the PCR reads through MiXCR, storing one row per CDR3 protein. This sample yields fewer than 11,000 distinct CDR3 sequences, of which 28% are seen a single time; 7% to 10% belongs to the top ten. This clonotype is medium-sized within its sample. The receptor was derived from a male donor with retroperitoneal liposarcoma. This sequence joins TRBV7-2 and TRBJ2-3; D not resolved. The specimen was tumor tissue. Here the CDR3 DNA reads TGTGCCAGCAGCTTCAGCCTGATCCGCACAGATACGCAGTATTTT. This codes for CASSFSLIRTDTQYF.